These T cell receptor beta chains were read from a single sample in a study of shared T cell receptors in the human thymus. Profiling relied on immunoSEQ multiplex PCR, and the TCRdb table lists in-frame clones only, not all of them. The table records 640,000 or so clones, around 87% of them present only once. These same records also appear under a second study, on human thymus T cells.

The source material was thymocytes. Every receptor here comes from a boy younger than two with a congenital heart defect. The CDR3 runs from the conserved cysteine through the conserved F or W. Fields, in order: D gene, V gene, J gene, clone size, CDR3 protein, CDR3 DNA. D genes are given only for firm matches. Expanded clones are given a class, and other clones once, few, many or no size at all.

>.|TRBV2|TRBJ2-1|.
CASSLQLREQFF
TGTGCCAGCAGTCTTCAGTTGAGGGAGCAGTTCTTC
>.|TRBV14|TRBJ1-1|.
CASSLKFYGRDTEAFF
TGTGCCAGCAGCCTAAAATTCTACGGGAGGGACACTGAAGCTTTCTTT
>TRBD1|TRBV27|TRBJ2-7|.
CASRDTGTGTCEQYF
TGTGCCAGCAGGGATACCGGGACAGGGACGTGCGAGCAGTACTTC
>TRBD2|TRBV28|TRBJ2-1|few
CASSLVLAPNNEQFF
TGTGCCAGCAGTTTAGTACTAGCGCCAAACAATGAGCAGTTCTTC
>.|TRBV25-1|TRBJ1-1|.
CASSDSSGPFF
TGTGCCAGCAGTGACTCTTCTGGGCCTTTCTTT
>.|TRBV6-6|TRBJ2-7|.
CASSYTGSYEQYF
TGTGCCAGCAGTTACACAGGCTCCTACGAGCAGTACTTC
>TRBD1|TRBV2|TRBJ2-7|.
CASNINPPEIRGRTYEQYF
TGTGCCAGCAATATTAACCCCCCCGAGATCAGGGGGCGCACCTACGAGCAGTACTTC
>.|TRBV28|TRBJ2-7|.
CASSSWTGGDSYEQYF
TGTGCCAGCAGTTCGTGGACAGGAGGGGACTCCTACGAGCAGTACTTC
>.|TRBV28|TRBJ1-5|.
CASSLRGGRVGEAVYSNQPQHF
TGTGCCAGCAGTTTACGAGGGGGTAGGGTTGGCGAAGCGGTCTATAGCAATCAGCCCCAGCATTTT
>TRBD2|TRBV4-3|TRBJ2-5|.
CASSQDVGTSGGRETQYF
TGCGCCAGCAGCCAAGACGTGGGGACTAGCGGGGGGCGAGAGACCCAGTACTTC
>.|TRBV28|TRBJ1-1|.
CASRCQAQNTEAFF
TGTGCCAGCAGATGCCAGGCTCAGAACACTGAAGCTTTCTTT
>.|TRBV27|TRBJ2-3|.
CATCPRGVVPSTDTQYF
TGTGCCACCTGCCCGCGGGGAGTAGTTCCTAGCACAGATACGCAGTATTTT
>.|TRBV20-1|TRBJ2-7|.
CSARTLYEQYF
TGCAGTGCTAGGACACTCTACGAGCAGTACTTC
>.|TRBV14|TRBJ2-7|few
CASSRQASSYEQYF
TGTGCCAGCAGCCGACAGGCGAGCTCCTACGAGCAGTACTTC
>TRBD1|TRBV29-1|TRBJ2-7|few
CSVSGTAYEQYF
TGCAGCGTGTCCGGGACAGCCTACGAGCAGTACTTC
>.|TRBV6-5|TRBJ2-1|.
CASSYSIGSYNEQFF
TGTGCCAGCAGTTACTCGATCGGCTCCTACAATGAGCAGTTCTTC
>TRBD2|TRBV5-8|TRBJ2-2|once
CARGLPQNTGELFF
TGTGCCAGGGGACTACCACAGAACACCGGGGAGCTGTTTTTT
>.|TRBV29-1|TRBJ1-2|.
CSVEGSNYGYTF
TGCAGCGTTGAAGGGAGTAACTATGGCTACACCTTC
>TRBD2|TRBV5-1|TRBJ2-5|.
CASRDGTSSGGETQYF
TGCGCCAGCAGGGATGGGACTAGCAGTGGGGGAGAGACCCAGTACTTC
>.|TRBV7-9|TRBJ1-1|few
CASSLNLWEAFF
TGTGCCAGCAGCTTAAACCTATGGGAAGCTTTCTTT
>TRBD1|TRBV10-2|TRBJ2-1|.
CASSTNTGQGVYNEQFF
TGCGCCAGCAGTACCAATACGGGACAGGGAGTATACAATGAGCAGTTCTTC
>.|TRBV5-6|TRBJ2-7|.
CASSPGLSYEQYF
TGTGCCAGCAGCCCGGGATTGTCCTACGAGCAGTACTTC
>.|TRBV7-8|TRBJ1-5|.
CASSSQDSILHQPQHF
TGTGCCAGCAGCTCACAGGACAGTATACTTCATCAGCCCCAGCATTTT
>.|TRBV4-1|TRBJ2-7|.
CASSQDLGGGSYEQYF
TGCGCCAGCAGCCAAGATCTCGGGGGTGGCTCCTACGAGCAGTACTTC
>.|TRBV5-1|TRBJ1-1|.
CASSLQLQDGRTTEAFF
TGCGCCAGCAGCTTGCAATTACAGGACGGGAGAACCACTGAAGCTTTCTTT
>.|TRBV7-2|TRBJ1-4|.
CASSSDRTDEKLFF
TGTGCCAGCAGCTCCGACAGGACCGATGAAAAACTGTTTTTT
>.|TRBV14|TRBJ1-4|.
CASSQDPGEEGEKLFF
TGTGCCAGCAGCCAGGATCCGGGGGAGGAGGGTGAAAAACTGTTTTTT
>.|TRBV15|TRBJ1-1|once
CATSRLRSNTEAFF
TGTGCCACCAGCCGACTGAGGTCGAACACTGAAGCTTTCTTT
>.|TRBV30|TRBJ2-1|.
CAWRSGVEQFF
TGTGCCTGGAGATCCGGAGTCGAGCAGTTCTTC
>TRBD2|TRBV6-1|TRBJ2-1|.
CASSDFTSGGHGEQFF
TGTGCCAGCAGTGACTTTACTAGCGGTGGGCACGGTGAGCAGTTCTTC
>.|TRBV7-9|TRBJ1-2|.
CASRRRPYGYTF
TGTGCCAGCCGGCGCAGGCCGTATGGCTACACCTTC
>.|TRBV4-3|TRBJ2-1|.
CASSQDLVAVSSYNEQFF
TGCGCCAGCAGCCAAGATCTGGTAGCGGTGAGCTCCTACAATGAGCAGTTCTTC